Following are 28 T cell receptor beta chains from one sample sequenced in a study of cytomegalovirus exposure and HLA in healthy donors. Primers: 60 Vbeta forward and 13 Jbeta reverse. Profiling relied on immunoSEQ multiplex PCR, and the TCRdb table lists in-frame clones only, not all of them. This sample has around 120,000 clones, with roughly 80% found just once. The specimen was PBMCs. These receptors originate from a man in his sixties in good health and CMV-seropositive.

This clone appeared a single time. The rearrangement joins TRBV2 to TRBJ2-5; TRBD2 might be the D (6 bases). The germline V gene encodes CDR1 SNHLY and CDR2 FYNNEI. Between the trimmed V and J ends, which lost 3 bases and 4 bases, there was a span of 6 bases. The CDR3 covers 12 residues. This CDR3 is CASSEGGETQYF. CDR3 DNA sequence: TGTGCCAGCAGTGAGGGGGGAGAGACCCAGTACTTC. The full variable domain, completed using reference TRBV2 and TRBJ2-5, is EPEVTQTPSHQVTQMGQEVILRCVPISNHLYFYWYRQILGQKVEFLVSFYNNEISEKSEIFDDQFSVERPDGSNFTLKIRSTKLEDSAMYFCASSEGGETQYFGPGTRLLVL.

This clone was detected only once. The chain is built from TRBV5-1 and TRBJ1-1; 8 positions match TRBD1. V gave up 4 bases and J gave up 1 base; unmatched junction bases: 9. CDR3 length: 16 residues. CDR1 and CDR2 from the germline V gene are SGHRS and YFSETQ. CDR3 in DNA: TGCGCCAGCAGCCTACTCGGACAGGGAACGAACACTGAAGCTTTCTTT. Translation gives CASSLLGQGTNTEAFF.

The chain couples TRBV9 to TRBJ2-3; TRBD2 matches 14 bases. Germline V CDR1 and CDR2: SGDLS, YYNGEE. The junction had 15 bases not matched to a gene; V was cut back by 3 bases and J by 3 bases. The CDR3 loop spans 20 amino acids. DNA for the CDR3: TGTGCCAGCAGCGCAGCTCAACCGGGACTAGCGGGAGCGAGGACAGATACGCAGTATTTT. Residues: CASSAAQPGLAGARTDTQYF.

The genes are TRBV11-2 and TRBJ2-1, with D tentatively TRBD1 (7 bases). The germline gives CDR1 SGHAT, CDR2 FQNNGV. V was clipped by 3 bases and J by 10 bases, with 19 bases between them. The CDR3 consists of 15 residues. CDR3 in DNA: TGTGCCAGCAGCTTGACCACAGGGGTTGGGGGGGAGCAGTTCTTC. It translates to CASSLTTGVGGEQFF.

V and J are TRBV5-1 and TRBJ2-3; 8 bases map to TRBD2. The CDR3 totals 16 residues. The V gene's germline CDR1 is SGHRS and CDR2 YFSETQ. V shed 3 bases and J 2 bases; nucleotides not matched to a gene: 8. The CDR3 sequence: CASSSGLGTDTDTQYF. The CDR3 bases are TGCGCCAGCAGCTCGGGACTAGGAACCGACACAGATACGCAGTATTTT.

This chain links TRBV19 with TRBJ1-4; D not resolved. CDR1 is LNHDA, CDR2 SQIVND, per germline (reference sequence). CDR3 length equals 14 residues. V was shortened by 10 bases and J by 7 bases, with 19 bases between the two germline ends. CDR3: CATSSLQSAEKLFF. The CDR3 coding sequence is TGTGCCACCTCGAGCCTACAGTCCGCTGAAAAACTGTTTTTT.

The chain has TRBV2 and TRBJ2-2, with 11 bases that match TRBD1. The CDR3 runs 15 residues. V was pared by 8 bases and J by 3 bases, with 5 bases of the junction left unmatched. The germline V gene encodes CDR1 SNHLY and CDR2 FYNNEI. CDR3 in amino acids: CASGRDRGYTGELFF. As DNA, the CDR3 is TGTGCCAGCGGGCGGGACAGGGGGTACACCGGGGAGCTGTTTTTT.

The CDR3 DNA reads as TGCAGCGTTGAAGAGAACCAGAACCGCTATGGCTACACCTTC. Amino acids: CSVEENQNRYGYTF. The chain joins TRBV29-1 to TRBJ1-2; D is undetermined. Per germline, CDR1 SQVTM and CDR2 ANQGSEA. V dropped 0 bases and J dropped 4 bases, with 12 bases sitting between them. CDR3 length: 14 residues.

In its sample, this clone was seen once. This chain links TRBV7-6 with TRBJ2-3; TRBD1 agrees at 7 bases. The CDR3 has 15 residues. J gave up 5 bases and V 4 bases, and 9 bases lay outside the gene matches. The germline V gene has CDR1 SGHVS and CDR2 FNYEAQ. CDR3: CASSSTRGGGDTQYF. For the CDR3, the DNA is TGTGCCAGCAGCTCCACAAGAGGGGGCGGAGATACGCAGTATTTT.

The V call is TRBV5-1, the J call TRBJ2-3; possible D gene TRBD2, 6 bases. V gave up 4 bases and J gave up 0 bases, with 15 bases separating them. The CDR3 loop spans 16 amino acids. CDR1 and CDR2 (germline): SGHRS, YFSETQ. The CDR3 spells CASSPMIAASTDTQYF. CDR3 sequence (DNA): TGCGCCAGCAGCCCAATGATAGCGGCCAGCACAGATACGCAGTATTTT.

This clone was recorded a few times. The junction and the germline gene differ at one end; a read error may be behind it. This chain connects TRBV7-9 to TRBJ1-2; D unresolved. From germline, CDR1 is SEHNR and CDR2 FQNEAQ (reference sequence). CDR3 size: 17 residues. For the CDR3, the DNA is TGTTCCAGCAGCTTCTTACCCTCCCCGGGTCGTAACTATGGCTACACCTTC. Protein sequence: CSSSFLPSPGRNYGYTF.

The chain joins TRBV9 to TRBJ1-1; 11 nucleotides align to TRBD1. V dropped 4 bases and J dropped 8; count of bases not matched to a gene: 4. Germline-derived CDR1 and CDR2 are SGDLS and YYNGEE. CDR3 length equals 13 residues. The CDR3 here is CASSRTGGPEAFF. As DNA, the CDR3 is TGTGCCAGCAGCCGGACAGGGGGCCCCGAAGCTTTCTTT.

J is TRBJ1-2 and V is TRBV5-8, with 9 bases fitting TRBD1. The CDR3 sequence is 14 residues long. The germline V gene has CDR1 SGHTS and CDR2 YDEGEE. V lost 0 bases and J lost 7; bases outside the gene matches: 4. Written as DNA, the CDR3 is TGTGCCAGCAGCTTGGACCGGGACAGGGCTGGCTACACCTTC. Protein product: CASSLDRDRAGYTF. Together with reference TRBV5-8 and TRBJ1-2, the CDR3 gives the full variable domain: EAGVTQSPTHLIKTRGQQATLRCSPISGHTSVYWYQQALGLGLQFLLWYDEGEERNRGNFPPRFSGRQFPNYSSELNVNALELEDSALYLCASSLDRDRAGYTFGSGTRLTVV.

This chain links TRBV9 with TRBJ2-5; 11 positions agree with TRBD2. The CDR3 consists of 14 residues. With V trimmed by 3 bases and J by 5 bases, 3 bases remained unmatched. In germline, CDR1 is SGDLS, CDR2 YYNGEE. As DNA, the CDR3 is TGTGCCAGCAGCGAACTAGCGGGAGTTGAGACCCAGTACTTC. The encoded protein is CASSELAGVETQYF.

Notes on this clone: At one boundary the junction diverges from the germline segment, which might be a read error. The genes are TRBV28 and TRBJ2-4, with D maybe TRBD2 (6 bases). Germline V gene sequence: CDR1 MDHEN, CDR2 SYDVKM. The CDR3 has 15 amino acids. CDR3 sequence (DNA): TGTGCCAGCAGATCCCGGGGACTGGCCAAAAACAGTCAGTACTTC. Residues: CASRSRGLAKNSQYF.

The J gene is TRBJ2-2, the V gene TRBV5-6, with 12 positions matching TRBD2. V dropped 1 base and J dropped 4; count of bases not matched to a gene: 5. From germline, CDR1 is SGHDT and CDR2 YYEEEE. The CDR3 is 17 residues long. The CDR3 spells CASSLTSGGPGTGELFF. In nucleotides, the CDR3 is TGTGCCAGCAGCTTGACTAGCGGGGGGCCGGGCACCGGGGAGCTGTTTTTT. The complete variable domain, with remaining parts taken from reference TRBV5-6 and TRBJ2-2, reads DAGVTQSPTHLIKTRGQQVTLRCSPKSGHDTVSWYQQALGQGPQFIFQYYEEEERQRGNFPDRFSGHQFPNYSSELNVNALLLGDSALYLCASSLTSGGPGTGELFFGEGSRLTVL.

CDR3 sequence (DNA): TGTGCCAGCAGCTTAGGGACAGCTAATGAAAAACTGTTTTTT. Its protein product is CASSLGTANEKLFF. The chain couples TRBV7-9 to TRBJ1-4; a possible D gene is TRBD1 (6 bases). Germline assignment: CDR1 SEHNR and CDR2 FQNEAQ (reference sequence). The CDR3 length is 14 residues. The V and J ends lost 1 base and 3 bases respectively, with 6 bases between them.

The chain links TRBV5-4 to TRBJ2-5, with D possibly TRBD2 on 6 matching bases. Trimming stripped 0 bases from V and 5 bases from J, with 17 bases between. From germline, CDR1 is SGHNT and CDR2 YYREEE (reference sequence). CDR3 size: 16 residues. The CDR3 loop is CASSLVAGDRGETQYF. The CDR3 coding sequence is TGTGCCAGCAGCTTGGTAGCCGGGGACCGGGGGGAGACCCAGTACTTC.

The chain links TRBV18 to TRBJ2-1; 10 bases are shared with TRBD1. V was pared by 6 bases and J by 5 bases, with 7 bases of the junction left unmatched. Germline V gives CDR1 KGHSH, CDR2 LQKENI. The CDR3 has 15 amino acids. The CDR3 DNA sequence: TGTGCCAGCTCTTCGACAGGGGGCTTAGACAATGAGCAGTTCTTC. Translation gives CASSSTGGLDNEQFF.

The chain recombines TRBV5-5 with TRBJ1-4; 7 bases align to TRBD1. The CDR3 is made up of 15 amino acids. The germline CDR1 and CDR2 sequences are SGHKS and YYEKEE (reference sequence). The ends lost 5 bases at V and 5 bases at J; junction bases unmatched: 9. DNA of the CDR3: TGTGCCAGCAGTCCGACGGGACAGCCAAATGAAAAACTGTTTTTT. Protein: CASSPTGQPNEKLFF.

This clone was seen more than once but under ten times. The gene calls are TRBV6-1 and TRBJ2-5; D ambiguous. The CDR3 extends over 11 amino acids. Deletions cut 8 bases from V and 5 bases from J, with 9 bases between. Germline lookup yields CDR1 MNHNS and CDR2 SASEGT. The CDR3 reads CASSPEETQYF. The DNA of the CDR3 is TGTGCCAGCTCCCCCGAGGAGACCCAGTACTTC.

The chain links TRBV28 to TRBJ2-5, with D perhaps TRBD2 (6 bases). The CDR3 totals 14 residues. From germline, CDR1 is MDHEN and CDR2 SYDVKM. Trimming pared 5 bases from V and 3 bases from J, leaving 13 bases between. CDR3 bases: TGTGCCAGCAGTCCGATTGGGGAGGAAGAGACCCAGTACTTC. Its protein product is CASSPIGEEETQYF.

Worth noting for this clone: The junction departs from the called germline gene at one end, perhaps through a read error. CDR3 amino acids: CASSGWDSGVYNGQFF. The CDR3 nucleotides read TGTGCCAGCAGCGGGTGGGACAGCGGAGTCTACAATGGGCAGTTCTTC. The chain is built from TRBV5-4 and TRBJ2-1; TRBD1 matches 7 bases. CDR1 and CDR2 (germline): SGHNT, YYREEE (reference sequence). The CDR3 spans 16 residues. Complete variable domain (other parts from reference TRBV5-4 and TRBJ2-1): ETGVTQSPTHLIKTRGQQVTLRCSSQSGHNTVSWYQQALGQGPQFIFQYYREEENGRGNFPPRFSGLQFPNYSSELNVNALELDDSALYLCASSGWDSGVYNGQFFGPGTRLTVL.

The chain employs TRBV4-2 and TRBJ2-3; 10 bases align to TRBD2. Unmatched junction bases numbered 19, after V lost 0 bases and J lost 7 bases. There are 20 residues in the CDR3. Germline-derived CDR1 and CDR2 are LGHNA and YNFKEQ. CDR3 DNA sequence: TGTGCCAGCAGCCAAGATTGGGAGGGGACCCTAGCGGGGGTCCGTAATACGCAGTATTTT. It yields the protein CASSQDWEGTLAGVRNTQYF.

The chain combines TRBV5-4 with TRBJ1-4; 8 bases align to TRBD1. The junction had 11 bases not matched to a gene; V was cut back by 5 bases and J by 8 bases. Germline CDR1 SGHNT, CDR2 YYREEE (reference sequence). The CDR3 runs 15 residues. The CDR3 sequence is CASSRVGQGTEKLFF. The CDR3 nucleotides are TGTGCCAGCAGTCGGGTCGGACAGGGTACCGAAAAACTGTTTTTT.

The chain joins TRBV6-5 to TRBJ1-5; D gene uncertain. The CDR3 covers 13 residues. Germline CDR1 is MNHEY and CDR2 is SVGAGI. V dropped 0 bases and J dropped 6 bases, with 6 bases sitting between them. The CDR3 loop reads CASSYSAGQPQHF. DNA of the CDR3: TGTGCCAGCAGTTACTCCGCCGGTCAGCCCCAGCATTTT.

This chain links TRBV7-2 with TRBJ1-1, with D tentatively TRBD1 (5 bases). The length of the CDR3 is 13 residues. The V end was cut by 3 bases, the J end by 4 bases, with 9 bases between. Germline CDR1 and CDR2: SGHTA and FQGNSA. The CDR3 loop reads CASSFGGGTEAFF. The CDR3 DNA reads as TGTGCCAGCAGCTTCGGGGGGGGCACTGAAGCTTTCTTT.

This clone turned up a few times. This chain joins TRBV5-1 and TRBJ2-3; D uncertain. V was pared by 4 bases and J by 3 bases, with 15 bases between. CDR1 is SGHRS, CDR2 YFSETQ, per germline. The CDR3 is made up of 15 amino acids. The CDR3 here is CASSPEAETTDTQYF. In nucleotides, the CDR3 is TGCGCCAGCAGCCCCGAGGCAGAGACGACAGATACGCAGTATTTT. Full variable domain (rest looked up from reference TRBV5-1 and TRBJ2-3): KAGVTQTPRYLIKTRGQQVTLSCSPISGHRSVSWYQQTPGQGLQFLFEYFSETQRNKGNFPGRFSGRQFSNSRSEMNVSTLELGDSALYLCASSPEAETTDTQYFGPGTRLTVL.